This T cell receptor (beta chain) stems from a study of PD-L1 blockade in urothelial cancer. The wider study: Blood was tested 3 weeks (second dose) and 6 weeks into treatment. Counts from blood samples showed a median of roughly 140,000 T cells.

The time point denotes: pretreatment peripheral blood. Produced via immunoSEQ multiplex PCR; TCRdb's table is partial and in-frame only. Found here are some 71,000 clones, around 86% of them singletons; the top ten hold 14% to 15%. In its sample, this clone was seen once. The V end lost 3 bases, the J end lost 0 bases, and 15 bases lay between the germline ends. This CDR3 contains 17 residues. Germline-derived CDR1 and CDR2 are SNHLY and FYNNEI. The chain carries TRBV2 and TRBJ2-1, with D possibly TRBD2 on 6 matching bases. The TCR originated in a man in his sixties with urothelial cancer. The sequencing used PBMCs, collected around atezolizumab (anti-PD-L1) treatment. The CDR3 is CASSDGVAASSYNEQFF. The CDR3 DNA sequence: TGTGCCAGCAGTGACGGTGTAGCGGCGAGCTCCTACAATGAGCAGTTCTTC. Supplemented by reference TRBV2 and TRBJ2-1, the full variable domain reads EPEVTQTPSHQVTQMGQEVILRCVPISNHLYFYWYRQILGQKVEFLVSFYNNEISEKSEIFDDQFSVERPDGSNFTLKIRSTKLEDSAMYFCASSDGVAASSYNEQFFGPGTRLTVL.